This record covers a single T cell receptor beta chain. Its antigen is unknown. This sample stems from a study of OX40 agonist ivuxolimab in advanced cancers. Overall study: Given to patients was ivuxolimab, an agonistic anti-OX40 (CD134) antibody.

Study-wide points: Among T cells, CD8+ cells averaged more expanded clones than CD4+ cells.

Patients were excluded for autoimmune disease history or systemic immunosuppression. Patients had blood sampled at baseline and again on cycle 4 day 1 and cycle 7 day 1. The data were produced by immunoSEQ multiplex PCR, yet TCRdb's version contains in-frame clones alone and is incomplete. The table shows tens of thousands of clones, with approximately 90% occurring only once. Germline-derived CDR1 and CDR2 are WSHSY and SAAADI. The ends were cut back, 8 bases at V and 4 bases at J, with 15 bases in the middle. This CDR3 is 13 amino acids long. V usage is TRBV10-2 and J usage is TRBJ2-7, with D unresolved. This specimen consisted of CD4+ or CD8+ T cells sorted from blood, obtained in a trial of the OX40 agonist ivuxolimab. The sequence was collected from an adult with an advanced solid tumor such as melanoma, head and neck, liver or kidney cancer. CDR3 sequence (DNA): TGCGCCAGCCAGCTTGGTAGCCTGTACGAGCAGTACTTC. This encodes CASQLGSLYEQYF.